The present TCR beta chain was sequenced within a study of blood T cell repertoires in COVID-19. Deletions cut 2 bases from V and 4 bases from J, with 14 bases between. The CDR3 runs 15 residues. Germline V gives CDR1 KGHSH, CDR2 LQKENI. Using immunoSEQ multiplex PCR, the repertoire was profiled, and TCRdb retains in-frame clones only, with some absent. The table records roughly 260,000 clones, around nine tenths of them present only once. Sequenced input: peripheral blood. The genes are TRBV18 and TRBJ1-1; D gene unclear. The source is a man aged 35-49 years who had recovered from COVID-19. CDR3 DNA sequence: TGTGCCAGCTCACCAACCATCTCGTACTTCACTGAAGCTTTCTTT. Residues: CASSPTISYFTEAFF. The full variable domain, rest sourced from reference TRBV18 and TRBJ1-1, is NAGVMQNPRHLVRRRGQEARLRCSPMKGHSHVYWYRQLPEEGLKFMVYLQKENIIDESGMPKERFSAEFPKEGPSILRIQQVVRGDSAAYFCASSPTISYFTEAFFGQGTRLTVV.